This T cell receptor (beta chain) was captured by sequencing in a study of control samples from healthy donors and cancer patients. The protocol was immunoSEQ multiplex PCR, while the TCRdb copy is restricted to in-frame clones and leaves out a portion. This sample carries roughly 38,000 clones, roughly 85% of them seen once, and the ten largest clones take 40% to 50%. This TCR came from a man aged 55 to 70 in good health. The source material was blood.

The CDR3 loop is CASSDRYTEAFF. The CDR3 DNA reads TGTGCCAGCAGTGACAGGTACACTGAAGCTTTCTTT. The chain couples TRBV27 to TRBJ1-1, with D possibly matching TRBD1 (6 bases). The CDR3 has 12 amino acids. The germline V and J ends were trimmed by 5 bases and 3 bases, with 7 bases remaining between them. Germline V gives CDR1 MNHEY, CDR2 SMNVEV (reference sequence).